This is a list of T cell receptor beta chains from one sample in a study of CDR3 diversity in severe acne. One entry per CDR3 protein, called by TCRdb with MiXCR from the PCR reads. This sample has tens of thousands of distinct CDR3 sequences, with over 40% found just once. The sequencing sample was made of blood. The receptors were gathered from a male donor in good health, without acne. The CDR3 runs from the conserved cysteine through the conserved F or W. Fields, in order: J gene, D gene, V gene, clone size, CDR3 protein, CDR3 DNA. The D gene is left open where the match is weak. Size is omitted from some rows. Given values are once, few, many or a class for expanded clones.

J: TRBJ1-4; D: TRBD1; V: TRBV20-1; size: NA; CDR3: CSARDTGAEKLFF; DNA: TGCAGTGCTAGAGATACAGGGGCTGAAAAACTGTTTTTT
J: TRBJ1-2; D: NA; V: TRBV19; size: large; CDR3: CASSNIWGTEDGYTF; DNA: TGTGCCAGTAGTAATATTTGGGGGACTGAGGATGGCTACACCTTC
J: TRBJ2-7; D: TRBD1; V: TRBV29-1; size: NA; CDR3: CSAVGQGVHEQYF; DNA: TGCAGCGCTGTGGGACAGGGAGTCCACGAGCAGTACTTC
J: TRBJ1-2; D: TRBD1; V: TRBV7-8; size: NA; CDR3: CASSVRTDRWWEGYTF; DNA: TGTGCCAGCAGCGTCCGCACGGACAGGTGGTGGGAGGGCTACACCTTC
J: TRBJ1-2; D: NA; V: TRBV20-1; size: once; CDR3: CSASIQGLGDQPQQGFYYGYTF; DNA: TGCAGTGCTAGTATCCAGGGATTGGGCGATCAGCCCCAGCAGGGGTTCTACTATGGCTACACCTTC
J: TRBJ2-2; D: TRBD1; V: TRBV2; size: NA; CDR3: CASRADRGDEQFF; DNA: TGTGCCAGCAGAGCAGACAGGGGGGATGAGCAGTTTTTT
J: TRBJ2-7; D: TRBD1; V: TRBV7-6; size: medium-sized; CDR3: CASSLGGQGRFYEQYF; DNA: TGTGCCAGCAGCTTAGGGGGACAGGGTAGGTTCTACGAGCAGTACTTC
J: TRBJ1-1; D: NA; V: TRBV7-8; size: NA; CDR3: CASSSMATEAFF; DNA: TGTGCCAGCAGCTCAATGGCCACTGAAGCTTTCTTT
J: TRBJ1-2; D: NA; V: TRBV24-1; size: many; CDR3: CATSGGMPNYGYTF; DNA: TGTGCCACCAGTGGAGGGATGCCAAACTATGGCTACACCTTC
J: TRBJ2-7; D: NA; V: TRBV6-1; size: many; CDR3: CASSENRLASYEQYF; DNA: TGTGCCAGCAGTGAAAATCGGCTAGCTTCCTACGAGCAGTACTTC
J: TRBJ1-5; D: NA; V: TRBV19; size: many; CDR3: CASTGNYQPQHF; DNA: TGTGCCAGCACAGGGAACTATCAGCCCCAGCATTTT
J: TRBJ2-5; D: NA; V: TRBV10-3; size: few; CDR3: CAISEFIEETQYF; DNA: TGTGCCATCAGTGAGTTTATCGAAGAGACCCAGTACTTC
J: TRBJ2-7; D: TRBD2; V: TRBV7-3; size: medium-sized; CDR3: CASSSTSGGAYEQYF; DNA: TGTGCCAGCAGCTCGACTAGCGGGGGGGCTTACGAGCAGTACTTC
J: TRBJ2-6; D: NA; V: TRBV2; size: NA; CDR3: CASRVAITSGANVLTF; DNA: TGTGCCAGCAGAGTAGCGATTACTTCTGGGGCCAACGTCCTGACTTTC
J: TRBJ2-1; D: TRBD2; V: TRBV7-4; size: NA; CDR3: CASSGRDYNEQFF; DNA: TGTGCCAGCAGCGGGAGGGACTACAATGAGCAGTTCTTC
J: TRBJ2-2; D: TRBD1; V: TRBV9; size: NA; CDR3: CASSERDSSNTGELSW; DNA: TGTGCCAGCAGCGAGAGGGACAGCTCGAACACCGGGGAGCTGTCTTGG
J: TRBJ2-1; D: TRBD2; V: TRBV5-1; size: NA; CDR3: CASSARLAGGDNEQFF; DNA: TGTGCCAGCAGCGCCCGACTAGCGGGGGGAGACAATGAGCAGTTCTTC
J: TRBJ2-7; D: NA; V: TRBV2; size: NA; CDR3: CASSLTTGRAFFF; DNA: TGTGCCAGCAGCCTAACCACAGGGAGGGCTTTCTTCTTC
J: TRBJ2-7; D: NA; V: TRBV12-3/TRBV12-4; size: NA; CDR3: CASRGQTTSYEQYF; DNA: TGTGCCAGCAGAGGACAGACAACCTCCTACGAGCAGTACTTC
J: TRBJ2-2; D: NA; V: TRBV12-3/TRBV12-4; size: once; CDR3: CASSFKGTGELFF; DNA: TGTGCCAGCAGTTTTAAAGGCACCGGGGAGCTGTTTTTT
J: TRBJ2-6; D: NA; V: TRBV6-5; size: NA; CDR3: CASSYLVSGANVLTF; DNA: TGTGCCAGCAGTTACTTGGTTAGTGGGGCCAACGTCCTGACTTTC
J: TRBJ2-7; D: TRBD2; V: TRBV7-6; size: NA; CDR3: CASSPRTSGDGPEQYF; DNA: TGTGCCAGCAGCCCCCGGACTAGCGGGGATGGTCCCGAGCAGTACTTC
J: TRBJ2-5; D: TRBD1; V: TRBV5-1; size: NA; CDR3: CASSLQGEETQYF; DNA: TGCGCCAGCAGCTTGCAGGGGGAAGAGACCCAGTACTTC
J: TRBJ1-2; D: TRBD1; V: TRBV7-2; size: once; CDR3: CASSPPGTGNYGYTF; DNA: TGTGCCAGCAGCCCCCCAGGGACAGGGAACTATGGCTACACCTTC
J: TRBJ1-1; D: NA; V: TRBV29-1; size: few; CDR3: CSVEEVAESGAFF; DNA: TGCAGCGTTGAAGAGGTGGCGGAAAGTGGAGCTTTCTTT
J: TRBJ1-1; D: TRBD1; V: TRBV24-1; size: once; CDR3: CATSDRRNTEAFF; DNA: TGTGCCACCTCGGACAGGAGGAACACTGAAGCTTTCTTT
J: TRBJ1-1; D: NA; V: TRBV12-3/TRBV12-4; size: many; CDR3: CASSFPGTPKGAFF; DNA: TGTGCCAGCAGTTTCCCAGGGACCCCAAAGGGAGCTTTCTTT
J: TRBJ1-2; D: NA; V: TRBV7-3; size: few; CDR3: CASSFPGIFYGYTF; DNA: TGTGCCAGCAGCTTTCCCGGGATCTTCTATGGCTACACCTTC
J: TRBJ1-2; D: NA; V: TRBV15; size: medium-sized; CDR3: CATSRVAGAGNYGYTF; DNA: TGTGCCACCAGCAGAGTGGCGGGGGCGGGTAACTATGGCTACACCTTC
J: TRBJ1-2; D: NA; V: TRBV7-9; size: NA; CDR3: CATRLEGGGNGYTF; DNA: TGTGCCACTAGGTTGGAGGGGGGCGGAAATGGCTACACCTTC
J: TRBJ2-7; D: NA; V: TRBV7-9; size: NA; CDR3: CASSGADEQYF; DNA: TGTGCCAGCAGCGGGGCTGACGAGCAGTACTTC
J: TRBJ1-1; D: NA; V: TRBV5-5; size: NA; CDR3: CASSPYSPMNTGAFF; DNA: TGTGCCAGCAGTCCATATTCCCCCATGAACACTGGAGCTTTCTTT
J: TRBJ1-5; D: NA; V: TRBV6-5; size: few; CDR3: CASSYEGNQPQHF; DNA: TGTGCCAGCAGTTATGAGGGTAATCAGCCCCAGCATTTT
J: TRBJ1-2; D: TRBD1; V: TRBV7-2; size: NA; CDR3: CASSLDLGGGWSGYTF; DNA: TGTGCCAGCAGTTTGGATTTGGGAGGGGGCTGGAGTGGCTACACCTTC
J: TRBJ1-1; D: NA; V: TRBV29-1; size: many; CDR3: CSVAPGGSTEAFF; DNA: TGCAGCGTTGCCCCCGGAGGTAGCACTGAAGCTTTCTTT
J: TRBJ2-2; D: NA; V: TRBV30; size: many; CDR3: CAWIPGHYTGELFF; DNA: TGTGCCTGGATACCGGGACACTACACCGGGGAGCTGTTTTTT
J: TRBJ1-6; D: NA; V: TRBV24-1; size: many; CDR3: CATSDGGRERGNLMAHSNSPLHF; DNA: TGTGCCACCAGTGATGGTGGCAGGGAAAGAGGTAATCTTATGGCCCACTCTAATTCACCCCTCCACTTT
J: TRBJ2-7; D: TRBD2; V: TRBV5-1; size: NA; CDR3: CASSLGGTSGDGPEQYF; DNA: TGCGCCAGCAGCTTGGGGGGGACTAGCGGGGATGGTCCCGAGCAGTACTTC
J: TRBJ2-3; D: TRBD2; V: TRBV4-2; size: many; CDR3: CASSPPGSGSPYTQYF; DNA: TGTGCCAGCAGCCCCCCCGGTAGCGGGAGTCCTTATACGCAGTATTTT
J: TRBJ1-1; D: NA; V: TRBV9; size: once; CDR3: CASSVDLGDTEAFF; DNA: TGTGCCAGCAGCGTAGACTTAGGGGACACTGAAGCTTTCTTT
J: TRBJ2-5; D: NA; V: TRBV2; size: few; CDR3: CASMAAYQETQYF; DNA: TGTGCCAGCATGGCGGCGTACCAAGAGACCCAGTACTTC
J: TRBJ1-5; D: NA; V: TRBV25-1; size: NA; CDR3: CASRPRGFQPQHF; DNA: TGTGCCAGCAGACCCCGGGGTTTTCAGCCCCAGCATTTT
J: TRBJ2-7; D: TRBD2; V: TRBV20-1; size: NA; CDR3: CSASAPGLAGGLPPYEQYF; DNA: TGCAGTGCTAGCGCCCCGGGACTAGCGGGAGGACTGCCCCCATACGAGCAGTACTTC
J: TRBJ1-1; D: NA; V: TRBV7-9; size: NA; CDR3: CASSLWGTNTEAFF; DNA: TGTGCCAGCAGCTTGTGGGGTACTAACACTGAAGCTTTCTTT
J: TRBJ1-1; D: NA; V: TRBV10-3; size: NA; CDR3: CASSLLQNTEAFF; DNA: TGTGCCAGCAGTTTATTACAGAACACTGAAGCTTTCTTT
J: TRBJ1-1; D: TRBD1; V: TRBV10-1; size: many; CDR3: CASSATGAGEAFF; DNA: TGCGCCAGCAGTGCGACAGGGGCGGGTGAAGCTTTCTTT